This record covers a single T cell receptor beta chain. This sample is drawn from a study of blood T cell repertoires in COVID-19. CDR3 size: 15 residues. Trimming stripped 5 bases from V and 2 bases from J, with 13 bases between. CDR1 is GTSNPN and CDR2 is SVGIG in the germline V gene (reference sequence). Recruited during active infection, patients (from Seattle) were subsequently followed longitudinally. Some clones are missing from TCRdb's copy, which holds only in-frame ones; the method was immunoSEQ multiplex PCR. The sample lists roughly 220,000 clones, around four fifths occurring once. This sequence was found in a woman over 75 with COVID-19, enrolled during active disease. The chain has TRBV30 and TRBJ1-6, with D unclear. Sample: peripheral blood. The CDR3 region has the DNA TGTGCCTGGGCCCTCCAAAGCACCTATAATTCACCCCTCCACTTT. It encodes CAWALQSTYNSPLHF. Based on the CDR3 plus reference TRBV30 and TRBJ1-6, the full variable domain is SQTIHQWPATLVQPVGSPLSLECTVEGTSNPNLYWYRQAAGRGLQLLFYSVGIGQISSEVPQNLSASRPQDRQFILSSKKLLLSDSGFYLCAWALQSTYNSPLHFGNGTRLTVT.